This T cell receptor (beta chain) was captured by sequencing in a study of blood T cell repertoires in COVID-19. Looking at the study overall: From the United States, Italy and Spain came samples of acute and convalescent COVID-19. In each case, the material was cDNA or gDNA derived from T cells, B-cell-depleted T cells, or PBMCs.

In the original processing: Reference gene primer amplification gave nucleated cell count estimates. Libraries were prepared by immunoSEQ multiplex PCR; TCRdb keeps only in-frame clonotypes and omits some of them. The DNA was the basis for D and trimming; V, J and clone size are from that table. This table holds nearly 350,000 clones, about 83% found once. Losses at the gene ends were 5 bases for V and 7 bases for J; bases not matched to a gene: 8. The V gene's germline CDR1 is LGHDT and CDR2 YNNKEL (reference sequence). The CDR3 loop spans 14 amino acids. This sequence originates from a man aged 25-45 years with active or convalescent COVID-19. The sequenced material came from peripheral blood. V and J are TRBV3-1 (or the pseudogene TRBV3-2) and TRBJ2-4, with TRBD2 matching 7 bases. The CDR3 reads CASSSRGRENIQYF. Here the CDR3 DNA reads TGTGCCAGCAGCTCCCGGGGGAGGGAGAACATTCAGTACTTC.